Listed here are 15 T cell receptor beta chains from one sample, sequenced in a study of T cells in Graves' hyperthyroidism and ophthalmopathy. TCR beta CDR3 sequences were amplified from RNA transcripts. The HTBI primer set served for first-round RT-PCR of the TCR CDR3. TCRdb used MiXCR to reprocess the multiplex PCR reads, holding one entry per CDR3 protein. The repertoire has around 350,000 distinct CDR3 sequences, 15% to 18% of them found once; the top ten carry about 27%. What was sequenced was blood. The receptors derive from a woman younger than 35 with Graves' hyperthyroidism that later progressed to Graves' ophthalmopathy.

The chain uses TRBV4-2 and TRBJ2-7; 14 nucleotides align to TRBD2. The V segment lost 3 bases and the J segment 6 bases; nucleotides outside the gene matches: 4. Germline-derived CDR1 and CDR2 are LGHNA and YNFKEQ. The CDR3 length is 15 residues. The CDR3 nucleotides are TGTGCCAGCAGCCAGGGACTAGCGGGAGAGGCCGAGCAGTACTTC. As protein: CASSQGLAGEAEQYF.

This clonotype has a count of ten or more. The chain carries TRBV7-9 and TRBJ1-5, with D hard to call. This CDR3 has 13 amino acids. Per the germline V gene, CDR1 is SEHNR and CDR2 is FQNEAQ (reference sequence). V was shortened by 3 bases and J by 5 bases, with 8 bases between the two germline ends. In nucleotides, the CDR3 is TGTGCCAGCAGCTTTGTCCAGGATCAGCCCCAGCATTTT. It encodes CASSFVQDQPQHF.

This clonotype was counted only a few times. The chain employs TRBV5-6 and TRBJ1-2, with 9 bases that match TRBD1. The CDR3 has 13 amino acids. CDR1 and CDR2 (germline): SGHDT, YYEEEE. The V and J ends lost 6 bases and 4 bases, in that order; junction bases with no gene match: 4. CDR3 DNA sequence: TGTGCCAGCAACACAGGGGGCGCCTATGGCTACACCTTC. This encodes CASNTGGAYGYTF. Filled out from reference TRBV5-6 and TRBJ1-2, the complete variable domain reads DAGVTQSPTHLIKTRGQQVTLRCSPKSGHDTVSWYQQALGQGPQFIFQYYEEEERQRGNFPDRFSGHQFPNYSSELNVNALLLGDSALYLCASNTGGAYGYTFGSGTRLTVV.

This clonotype was seen just once. This may come from a read error, since a much larger clone is one base off. The chain combines TRBV6-9 with TRBJ1-2, with 8 positions matching TRBD1. There are 12 residues in the CDR3. Germline V gene sequence: CDR1 MNHGY, CDR2 SVAAGI. Here the CDR3 reads CVSSLTGAGYTF. As DNA, the CDR3 is TGTGTCAGCAGTTTGACAGGGGCTGGCTACACCTTC.

This clonotype was seen only a few times. This may be a read error: a much more frequent sequence differs by one nucleotide. The gene calls are TRBV20-1 and TRBJ2-7; 9 bases align to TRBD2. From germline, CDR1 is DFQATT and CDR2 SNEGSKA (reference sequence). There are 16 residues in the CDR3. CDR3 protein: CSAPFLLAGSPNEPYF. The CDR3, as DNA: TGCAGTGCTCCCTTTTTGCTAGCGGGATCCCCGAACGAGCCGTACTTC.

In this sample, this clonotype turned up once. The chain employs TRBV5-1 and TRBJ2-7; 9 bases are shared with TRBD2. With 0 bases clipped from V and 3 bases from J, the junction kept 7 bases outside the gene matches. The CDR3 sequence is 16 residues long. Germline CDR1 and CDR2: SGHRS and YFSETQ. CDR3 sequence: CASSLGLAEDIYEQYF. The CDR3 bases are TGCGCCAGCAGCTTGGGACTAGCGGAAGACATCTACGAGCAGTACTTC. Full variable domain (missing parts from reference TRBV5-1 and TRBJ2-7): KAGVTQTPRYLIKTRGQQVTLSCSPISGHRSVSWYQQTPGQGLQFLFEYFSETQRNKGNFPGRFSGRQFSNSRSEMNVSTLELGDSALYLCASSLGLAEDIYEQYFGPGTRLTVT.

This chain connects TRBV5-1 to TRBJ2-5; 11 positions agree with TRBD2. The CDR3 has 16 residues. The V and J ends lost 0 bases and 2 bases, in that order; junction bases with no gene match: 3. Germline loops: CDR1 SGHRS, CDR2 YFSETQ. Here the CDR3 reads CASSLVGTSGQETQYF. The CDR3 DNA reads as TGCGCCAGCAGCTTGGTGGGGACTAGCGGACAAGAGACCCAGTACTTC.

This clonotype was seen ten or more times. The V gene is TRBV7-9, the J gene TRBJ2-3; 10 bases align to TRBD1. Looked up from germline, CDR1 is SEHNR and CDR2 is FQNEAQ (reference sequence). V dropped 3 bases and J dropped 1; count of bases not matched to a gene: 7. This CDR3 is built from 17 residues. This chain's CDR3 is CASSFLPGQGGTDTQYF. The DNA of the CDR3 is TGTGCCAGCAGCTTTCTCCCTGGACAGGGGGGCACAGATACGCAGTATTTT.

This clonotype occurred many times. The chain links TRBV28 to TRBJ1-1; 7 nucleotides align to TRBD1. Per the germline V gene, CDR1 is MDHEN and CDR2 is SYDVKM. J gave up 1 base and V 5 bases, and 4 bases lay outside the gene matches. The CDR3 runs to 14 residues. The CDR3 DNA reads TGTGCCAGCAGTCCCAGGGGGGGGAACACTGAAGCTTTCTTT. The encoded protein is CASSPRGGNTEAFF.

This clonotype was observed at least ten times. V is TRBV28 and J is TRBJ2-7; 8 nucleotides line up with TRBD1. Germline loops: CDR1 MDHEN, CDR2 SYDVKM. Trimming removed 4 bases from V and 0 bases from J; junction bases left unmatched: 5. The CDR3 is made up of 15 amino acids. In DNA form, the CDR3 reads TGTGCCAGCAGTTCCGGACAGGGTCCCTCCTACGAGCAGTACTTC. This sequence encodes CASSSGQGPSYEQYF.

This clonotype has a handful of counts. The J gene is TRBJ2-7, the V gene TRBV20-1, with 11 nucleotides matching TRBD2. This CDR3 spans 15 amino acids. V lost 0 bases and J lost 2; bases outside the gene matches: 3. Germline V gene sequence: CDR1 DFQATT, CDR2 SNEGSKA (reference sequence). CDR3 nucleotide sequence: TGCAGTGCTAGAGATGTACTAGCGGGGGCCTACGAGCAGTACTTC. It translates to CSARDVLAGAYEQYF.

This clonotype was found many times. The rearrangement uses TRBV19 and TRBJ1-1; D is possibly TRBD1 (6 bases). The CDR3 is made up of 15 amino acids. The germline V gene has CDR1 LNHDA and CDR2 SQIVND (reference sequence). Trimming removed 1 base at V and 4 bases at J, with 13 bases between. The CDR3 reads CASSIGAGTITEAFF. DNA of the CDR3: TGTGCCAGTAGTATAGGGGCTGGGACAATCACTGAAGCTTTCTTT. Using reference TRBV19 and TRBJ1-1 for the parts outside the CDR3, the full variable domain is DGGITQSPKYLFRKEGQNVTLSCEQNLNHDAMYWYRQDPGQGLRLIYYSQIVNDFQKGDIAEGYSVSREKKESFPLTVTSAQKNPTAFYLCASSIGAGTITEAFFGQGTRLTVV.

This chain uses TRBV5-1 with TRBJ1-2, with TRBD1 identical over 9 bases. The ends lost 4 bases at V and 7 bases at J; junction bases unmatched: 8. CDR1 and CDR2 from the germline V gene are SGHRS and YFSETQ. The CDR3 runs 14 residues. The CDR3 region is CASSQETGGRGYTF. The DNA for the CDR3 is TGCGCCAGCAGCCAGGAGACAGGGGGACGTGGCTACACCTTC.

Turning to this clonotype: This may come from a read error, since a much larger clone is one base off. V and J are TRBV6-1 and TRBJ2-2, with 7 bases aligning to TRBD1. The CDR3 loop spans 11 amino acids. The germline CDR1 and CDR2 sequences are MNHNS and SASEGT. V shed 9 bases, J shed 5 bases, and the junction held 0 bases outside the gene matches. The CDR3 protein is CARTGTGELFF. Written as DNA, the CDR3 is TGTGCCAGGACAGGGACCGGGGAGCTGTTTTTT.

CDR3 nucleotides: TGCAGTGCAAACTTAGGGGGGAACGAGCAGTACTTC. Translation: CSANLGGNEQYF. The chain combines TRBV20-1 with TRBJ2-7; D could derive from TRBD1 or TRBD2 (6 bases each). From germline, CDR1 is DFQATT and CDR2 SNEGSKA (reference sequence). V lost 6 bases to trimming and J lost 5 bases, with 14 bases between them. The CDR3 covers 12 residues.